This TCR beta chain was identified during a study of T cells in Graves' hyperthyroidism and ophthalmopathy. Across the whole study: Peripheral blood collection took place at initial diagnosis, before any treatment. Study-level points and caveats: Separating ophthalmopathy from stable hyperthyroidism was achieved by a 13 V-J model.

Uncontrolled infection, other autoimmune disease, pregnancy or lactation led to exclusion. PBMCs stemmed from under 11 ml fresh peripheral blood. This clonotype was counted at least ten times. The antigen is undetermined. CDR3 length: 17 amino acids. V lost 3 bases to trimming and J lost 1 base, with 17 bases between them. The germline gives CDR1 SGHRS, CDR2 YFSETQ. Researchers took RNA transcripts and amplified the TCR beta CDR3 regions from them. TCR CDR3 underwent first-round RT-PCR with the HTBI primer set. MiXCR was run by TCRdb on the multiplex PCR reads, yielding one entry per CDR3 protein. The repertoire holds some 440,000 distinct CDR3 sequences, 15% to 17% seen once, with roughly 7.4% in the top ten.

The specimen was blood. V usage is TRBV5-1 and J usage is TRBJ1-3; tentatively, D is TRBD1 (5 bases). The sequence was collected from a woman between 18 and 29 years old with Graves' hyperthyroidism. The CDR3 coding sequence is TGCGCCAGCAGCTCGGTACCGACAGTTTTTTCTGGAAACACCATATATTTT. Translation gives CASSSVPTVFSGNTIYF.